This TCR beta chain comes out of a study of blood T cell repertoires in COVID-19. The assay was immunoSEQ multiplex PCR, and TCRdb's table has in-frame clones only and misses some. The repertoire consists of about 63,000 clones, with roughly 89% occurring once and the leading ten covering around a fifth. The length of the CDR3 is 16 residues. Losses at the gene ends were 2 bases for V and 5 bases for J; bases not matched to a gene: 5. Germline values: CDR1 LNHDA, CDR2 SQIVND (reference sequence). The receptor was isolated from a woman older than 75 with acute or convalescent COVID-19. The chain uses TRBV19 and TRBJ1-4, with TRBD1 matching 10 bases. Input material: peripheral blood. CDR3 nucleotide sequence: TGTGCCAGTAGTATAAGCCTGGGACAGGGGAATGAAAAACTGTTTTTT. It is translated as CASSISLGQGNEKLFF. The variable domain in full, completed from reference TRBV19 and TRBJ1-4, reads DGGITQSPKYLFRKEGQNVTLSCEQNLNHDAMYWYRQDPGQGLRLIYYSQIVNDFQKGDIAEGYSVSREKKESFPLTVTSAQKNPTAFYLCASSISLGQGNEKLFFGSGTQLSVL.